A single T cell receptor beta chain is shown here with its context. Its antigen is not yet known. No base quality values were provided; no much bigger clone lies one nucleotide off. The data belong to a study of T cell responses to AZD1222 COVID-19 vaccine (dated by TCRdb to about 2021). For the study in its entirety: AZD1222 recipients whose second dose came at about 4 weeks and those whose second dose came at about 12 weeks were combined into one group, since spike-specific TCR depth and breadth did not differ between the two schedules. A total of approximately 230 trial participants underwent TCR sequencing, of whom 207 received two doses of AZD1222 and about 25 received two doses of the MenACWY control vaccine. Trial participants were enrolled by age into 18-55, 56-69 and 70-plus year subgroups, with approximately 160, 26 and 62 TCR-sequenced participants respectively.

In the germline V gene (reference sequence), CDR1 corresponds to LNHDA and CDR2 to SQIVND. Here V drops 7 bases and J drops 5 bases, and the junction holds 11 bases not matched to any gene. Spanning cysteine to phenylalanine, the CDR3 consists of 15 amino acids. The CDR3 DNA has 45 bases and is translated from base 1. Read against the paper, the sample's time point label means: baseline before first vaccination. The vaccinee samples were drawn from two UK trials, COV001 and COV002, one of which was a single-blind randomized controlled phase 2/3 trial testing AZD1222 (ChAdOx1 nCoV-19) in healthy adults. Trial participant PBMC samples were collected at day 0 and day 28 after the second dose for TCRbeta chain sequencing. On the study overall, not on this receptor specifically: The whole spike protein was spanned by vaccine-associated CD4 TCRs, and dominant responses were seen in regions 160-218 and 743-854. Conclusions about previously exposed vaccinees were limited because only 5 or 6 AZD1222 recipients were SARS-CoV-2 seropositive at baseline. Nearly half of unique spike-specific TCRs reportedly recognized epitopes outside regions mutated in the B.1.351 and B.1.1.7 variants. Because no samples from the day 14 peak response were available, repertoires could be characterized only after the peak T cell response. Participants were mostly white British and included more females than males, and it was suggested by the authors that clonal diversity may have been underestimated. A significant rise in spike-specific TCR breadth and depth was observed after two AZD1222 doses relative to day 0 and relative to MenACWY recipients. In the small 56-69-year group, the increase in depth fell short of significance, most likely because of low power.

The CDR3 regions of human TCRbeta chains were subjected to immunosequencing. Under the source paper's analysis protocol: TCRs in the repertoires were matched against a reference library of SARS-CoV-2-specific TCRs that had been generated with the MIRA antigen-specificity platform. Breadth meant the fraction of unique TCRs that were SARS-CoV-2-associated, whereas depth meant the fraction of total T cells that were SARS-CoV-2-associated. Each spike-specific TCR was assigned to its reactive spike region and to a CD4 or CD8 class using the MIRA data. Log10-transformed breadth and depth values were compared by one-way ANOVA with Sidak's multiple comparisons tests. The clones in this table, taken by TCRdb from immuneACCESS, are in-frame only. Not every clone is retained; where verified, under half of the shortfall comes from an unresolved V gene, and the cause of the rest is unknown. V and J calls and clone size follow that table, whereas D and trimming were derived from the DNA. The sample table contains roughly 80,000 clones; only one count was recorded for roughly nine tenths of them. The top ten clonotypes cover 3.5% to 5% of the sample.

The sample in question was peripheral blood, obtained on day 0 of AZD1222 vaccination. This chain is built from TRBV19 and TRBJ2-3, with TRBD2 identical over 8 junction bases. The sequence derives from an adult in good health. Read as DNA, the sequence is TGTGCCAGTACGGTGTACGGGGGGGTTGGAGATACGCAGTATTTT. Its translation reads: CASTVYGGVGDTQYF.